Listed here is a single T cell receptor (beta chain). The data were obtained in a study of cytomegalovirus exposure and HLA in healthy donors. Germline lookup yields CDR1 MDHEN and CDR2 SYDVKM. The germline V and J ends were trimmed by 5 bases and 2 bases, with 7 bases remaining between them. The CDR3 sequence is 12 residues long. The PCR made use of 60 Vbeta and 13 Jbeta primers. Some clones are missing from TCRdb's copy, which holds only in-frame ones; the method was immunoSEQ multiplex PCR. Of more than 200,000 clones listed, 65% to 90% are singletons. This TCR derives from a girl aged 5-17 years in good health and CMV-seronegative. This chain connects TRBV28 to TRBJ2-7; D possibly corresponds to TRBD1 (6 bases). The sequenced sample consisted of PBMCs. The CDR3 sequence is CASSQGPYEQYF. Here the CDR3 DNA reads TGTGCCAGCAGTCAGGGGCCCTACGAGCAGTACTTC.